The rows below give T cell receptor beta chains drawn from one sample of a study of blood T cell repertoires in COVID-19. Sequencing was performed with immunoSEQ multiplex PCR; in TCRdb, only in-frame clones are kept and a portion is missing. The data contain about 180,000 clones, about 85% of them singletons. Sequencing used PBMCs or T cells enriched from blood (not recorded which). Every receptor here comes from a man aged 40-49 years who had recovered from COVID-19. Both conserved end residues are trimmed from each CDR3. A D gene is named only where the DNA matches it firmly. The listing skips clone size in some rows; elsewhere it reads once, few, many or a size class.

TRBV7-9	TRBD2	TRBJ2-3	.	ASSYFSGVDTQY
TRBV6-5	.	TRBJ1-1	.	ASTNGGDTEAF
TRBV7-6	.	TRBJ1-1	.	ASSRDDSLNTEAF
TRBV10-3	.	TRBJ2-5	.	AIGSSLAETQY
TRBV6-5	.	TRBJ1-1	.	ASSSGFIAF
TRBV12-5	TRBD2	TRBJ2-3	.	ASGPEIRDYSTDTQY
TRBV5-8	.	TRBJ2-7	.	AAGGGSYEQY
TRBV6-5	.	TRBJ1-6	.	ASSWAHNSPLH
TRBV2	.	TRBJ1-1	few	ASSEVHGGNTEAF
TRBV5-1	TRBD1	TRBJ1-1	.	ASSLGTGRVSYSEAF
TRBV11-3	.	TRBJ1-2	.	ASSKQQGSNGYT
TRBV19	.	TRBJ1-1	.	ATSRWGEDTEAF
TRBV11-2	.	TRBJ1-1	.	ASSFQAWAEAF
TRBV11-2	TRBD1	TRBJ1-2	once	ASSFGQGWDGYT
TRBV28	.	TRBJ1-1	.	ASTYGGGSTEAF
TRBV7-3	TRBD1	TRBJ1-1	.	ASSLDREVNTEAF
TRBV6-5	.	TRBJ1-4	.	ASAFGGATNEKLF
TRBV19	.	TRBJ2-7	.	ASSTPRSQGTYEQY
TRBV7-3	TRBD2	TRBJ2-1	.	ASSLMPGPGGEQF
TRBV2	.	TRBJ1-5	.	ATAGTSWRPQH
TRBV2	.	TRBJ1-2	.	ASSEQVIGYT
TRBV27	.	TRBJ1-5	.	ASSLLGLNQPQH
TRBV9	TRBD1	TRBJ2-7	.	ASSVAGQDYEQY
TRBV6-5	.	TRBJ1-2	.	ASSTGNYGYT
TRBV9	TRBD1	TRBJ1-1	once	ASSPPDRGGHTEAF
TRBV7-9	TRBD1	TRBJ1-2	few	ASSQPPGQGNYGYT
TRBV6-5	.	TRBJ1-3	.	ATITSSGNTIY
TRBV28	.	TRBJ1-5	.	ASSSPQHYQPQH
TRBV9	TRBD1	TRBJ1-2	few	ASSVGPGGYGYT
TRBV3-1/TRBV3-2	TRBD1	TRBJ2-1	.	ASSQGRGQGHEQF
TRBV9	.	TRBJ2-2	.	ASSTGKNTGELF
TRBV2	TRBD1	TRBJ1-6	.	ARSITGGDSPLH
TRBV21-1	.	TRBJ1-2	.	ASTKGTGECEGDGYT
TRBV24-1	TRBD1	TRBJ1-2	.	ATSDRTGGPYGYT
TRBV3-1/TRBV3-2	TRBD2	TRBJ2-2	.	ASSQEGRAGPRTGELF
TRBV6-5	.	TRBJ1-4	.	ATRGGADEKLF
TRBV25-1	TRBD2	TRBJ2-2	.	ASGTRTGGELF
TRBV5-1	TRBD2	TRBJ2-5	.	ASRLHSGAETQY
TRBV19	.	TRBJ1-1	.	ASSTNRDTEAF
TRBV14	.	TRBJ1-3	few	ASSQGAGNTIY
TRBV6-5	TRBD2	TRBJ2-7	.	ASSYSGTSGYEQY
TRBV25-1	TRBD1	TRBJ2-7	.	ASSAGGYEQY
TRBV9	.	TRBJ1-1	.	ASSVGDYTEAF